This T cell receptor (beta chain) was found in a study of T-cell reconstitution after alpha-beta-depleted transplantation in children. Study outcomes and limitations: Several patients had high TCRbeta diversity at day 60; it came from surviving recipient T cells and thymic progenitors. T-cell numbers and diversity one year post-transplant derived largely from freshly generated T cells. At around two months after transplant, the alpha-beta T cells were reportedly derived from several hundred expanded clones that came from non-depleted graft cells.

A remark on this clonotype: The antigen is unknown.

Unique molecular identifiers were incorporated during preparation of the TCRbeta library. TCRdb recomputed calls from the PCR reads with MiXCR, one row per CDR3 protein. This sample has some 600,000 distinct CDR3 sequences, with over 10% found just once. The CDR3 sequence is 14 residues long. Trimming left V 3 bases short and J 4 bases short, with 13 bases between. Looked up from germline, CDR1 is KGHSH and CDR2 is LQKENI. Material: PBMCs, mostly from graft donor cells, obtained 360 days after TCRalphabeta/CD19-depleted stem cell transplant. The rearrangement joins TRBV18 to TRBJ2-7; D is unclear. This sequence was found in a male patient between 5 and 17 years old who had a stem cell transplant for acute myeloid leukemia, so the T cells may come from the graft donor. The CDR3 sequence is CASSPPWGSYEQYF. The CDR3 bases are TGTGCCAGCTCACCCCCCTGGGGTTCGTACGAGCAGTACTTC.